This is a list of T cell receptor beta chains from one sample in a study of cytomegalovirus exposure and HLA in healthy donors. The repertoire was sequenced with immunoSEQ multiplex PCR; TCRdb's copy has only in-frame clones and lacks some. Here the sample spans about 150,000 clones, roughly four fifths being singletons. Sample: PBMCs. The receptors come from a man aged 25-45 years in good health and CMV-seropositive. Each CDR3 is given with its conserved first and last residue. The D gene is left open where the match is weak. Only some rows state a clone size, as once, few, many or a class for expanded clones.

j_gene | abundance | d_gene | v_gene | CDR3aa | CDR3nt
TRBJ1-6 | medium-sized | TRBD1 | TRBV19 | CASSPPGTDSSPLHF | TGTGCCAGTAGCCCCCCCGGGACAGATTCATCACCCCTCCACTTT
TRBJ1-3 | NA | NA | TRBV5-1 | CASSSSGEGNTIYF | TGCGCCAGCAGCTCCTCCGGGGAAGGAAACACCATATATTTT
TRBJ2-2 | NA | NA | TRBV7-2 | CASSPPQGELFF | TGTGCCAGCAGCCCCCCGCAGGGGGAGCTGTTTTTT
TRBJ1-6 | NA | TRBD1 | TRBV6-5 | CASSGQGLGGSPLHF | TGTGCCAGCAGCGGACAGGGGTTGGGAGGATCACCCCTCCACTTT
TRBJ1-1 | NA | TRBD1 | TRBV19 | CASTTGGVYTEAFF | TGTGCCAGTACAACAGGGGGCGTATACACTGAAGCTTTCTTT
TRBJ2-7 | NA | NA | TRBV7-9 | CASSPGGEQYF | TGTGCCAGCAGTCCAGGGGGGGAGCAGTACTTC
TRBJ2-7 | few | TRBD1 | TRBV28 | CASLPIDGQGRNEQYF | TGTGCCAGCCTACCTATTGACGGACAGGGGAGGAATGAGCAGTACTTC
TRBJ1-2 | few | TRBD1 | TRBV15 | CATSNGQGSSDGYTF | TGTGCCACCAGCAATGGACAGGGGAGCTCGGATGGCTACACCTTC
TRBJ2-1 | NA | NA | TRBV6-6 | CASTPDTYNEQFF | TGTGCCAGCACCCCCGACACTTACAATGAGCAGTTCTTC
TRBJ2-7 | NA | TRBD1 | TRBV7-9 | CASSLGWQGAYEQYF | TGTGCCAGCAGCTTAGGTTGGCAGGGGGCCTACGAGCAGTACTTC
TRBJ1-4 | NA | NA | TRBV30 | CAWSVPAADEKLFF | TGTGCCTGGAGTGTACCAGCGGCGGATGAAAAACTGTTTTTT
TRBJ2-1 | NA | NA | TRBV29-1 | CSVDLDYKDEQFF | TGCAGCGTTGATCTAGACTACAAAGATGAGCAGTTCTTC
TRBJ1-2 | NA | NA | TRBV27 | CASTKLGAGDGYTF | TGTGCCAGCACGAAACTAGGTGCAGGGGACGGCTACACCTTC
TRBJ2-1 | NA | TRBD2 | TRBV7-2 | CASSLIRTSGDNEQFF | TGTGCCAGCAGCTTGATACGGACTAGCGGCGACAATGAGCAGTTCTTC
TRBJ1-1 | NA | NA | TRBV7-2 | CASSAHSGGASEAFF | TGTGCCAGCAGTGCTCACTCTGGGGGGGCTTCTGAAGCTTTCTTT
TRBJ1-3 | NA | NA | TRBV2 | CASSAREETIYF | TGTGCCAGCAGTGCCAGGGAAGAAACCATATATTTT
TRBJ1-2 | NA | TRBD1 | TRBV4-1 | CASSPGGGYGYTF | TGCGCCAGCAGTCCAGGGGGCGGGTATGGCTACACCTTC
TRBJ2-1 | NA | TRBD2 | TRBV10-3 | CAGLRGSGSGLYNEQFF | TGTGCCGGACTGCGGGGTAGCGGGAGTGGGCTCTACAATGAGCAGTTCTTC
TRBJ2-3 | NA | NA | TRBV18 | CASSPRQDKDTQYF | TGTGCCAGCTCACCGCGGCAGGACAAAGATACGCAGTATTTT